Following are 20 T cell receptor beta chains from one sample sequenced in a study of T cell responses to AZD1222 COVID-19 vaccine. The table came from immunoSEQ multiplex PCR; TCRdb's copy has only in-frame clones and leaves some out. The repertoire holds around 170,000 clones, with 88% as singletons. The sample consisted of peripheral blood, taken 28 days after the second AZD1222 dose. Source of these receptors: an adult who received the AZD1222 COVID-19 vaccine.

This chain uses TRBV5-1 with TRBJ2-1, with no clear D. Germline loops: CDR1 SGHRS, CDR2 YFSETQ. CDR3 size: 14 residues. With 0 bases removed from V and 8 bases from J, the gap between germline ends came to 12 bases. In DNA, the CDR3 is TGCGCCAGCAGCTTGGGAGATGGGGTCGATGAGCAGTTCTTC. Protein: CASSLGDGVDEQFF. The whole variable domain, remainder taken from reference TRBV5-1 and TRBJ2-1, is KAGVTQTPRYLIKTRGQQVTLSCSPISGHRSVSWYQQTPGQGLQFLFEYFSETQRNKGNFPGRFSGRQFSNSRSEMNVSTLELGDSALYLCASSLGDGVDEQFFGPGTRLTVL.

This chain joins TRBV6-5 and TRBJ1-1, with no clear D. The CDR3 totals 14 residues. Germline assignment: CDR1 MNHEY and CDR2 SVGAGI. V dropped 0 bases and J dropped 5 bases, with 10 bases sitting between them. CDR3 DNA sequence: TGTGCCAGCAGTTACTCTAGGGCGGGGACTGAAGCTTTCTTT. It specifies CASSYSRAGTEAFF.

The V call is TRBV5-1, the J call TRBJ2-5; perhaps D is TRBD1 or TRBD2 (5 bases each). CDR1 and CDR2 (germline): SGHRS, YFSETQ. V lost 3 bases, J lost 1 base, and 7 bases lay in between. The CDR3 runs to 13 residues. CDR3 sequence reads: CASSSGGQETQYF. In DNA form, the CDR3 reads TGCGCCAGCAGCTCTGGGGGCCAAGAGACCCAGTACTTC.

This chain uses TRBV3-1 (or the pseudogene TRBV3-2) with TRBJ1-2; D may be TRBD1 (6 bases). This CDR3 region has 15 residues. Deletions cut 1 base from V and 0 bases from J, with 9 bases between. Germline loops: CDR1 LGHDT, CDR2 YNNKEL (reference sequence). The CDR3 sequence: CASSQVRTANYGYTF. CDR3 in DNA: TGTGCCAGCAGCCAAGTCAGGACAGCTAACTATGGCTACACCTTC.

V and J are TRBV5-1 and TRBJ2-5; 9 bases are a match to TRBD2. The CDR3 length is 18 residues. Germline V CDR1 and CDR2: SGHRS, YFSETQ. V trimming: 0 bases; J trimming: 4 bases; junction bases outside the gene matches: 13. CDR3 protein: CASSLDPPSLAGRETQYF. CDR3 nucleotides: TGCGCCAGCAGCTTGGACCCGCCCTCTCTAGCGGGGAGAGAGACCCAGTACTTC.

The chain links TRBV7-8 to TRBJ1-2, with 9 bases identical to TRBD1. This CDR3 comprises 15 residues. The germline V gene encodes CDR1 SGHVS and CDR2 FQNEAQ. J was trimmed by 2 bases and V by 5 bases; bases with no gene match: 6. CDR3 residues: CASSQGTGLNYGYTF. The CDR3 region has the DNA TGTGCCAGCAGCCAAGGGACAGGGCTCAACTATGGCTACACCTTC. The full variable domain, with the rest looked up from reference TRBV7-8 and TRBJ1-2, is GAGVSQSPRYKVAKRGQDVALRCDPISGHVSLFWYQQALGQGPEFLTYFQNEAQLDKSGLPSDRFFAERPEGSVSTLKIQRTQQEDSAVYLCASSQGTGLNYGYTFGSGTRLTVV.

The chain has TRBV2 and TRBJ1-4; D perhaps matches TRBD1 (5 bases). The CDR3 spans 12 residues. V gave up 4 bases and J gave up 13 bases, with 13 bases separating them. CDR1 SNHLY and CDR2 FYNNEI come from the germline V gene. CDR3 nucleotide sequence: TGTGCCAGCAGTGGGGGGATGGGGGGACTGTTTTTT. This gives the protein CASSGGMGGLFF.

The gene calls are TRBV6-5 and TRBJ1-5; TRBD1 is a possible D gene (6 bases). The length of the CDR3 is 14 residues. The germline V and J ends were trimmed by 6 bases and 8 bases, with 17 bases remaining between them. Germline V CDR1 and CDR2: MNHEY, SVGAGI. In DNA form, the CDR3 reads TGTGCCAGCAGCCCCCGGGGGGCGTATAAGCCCCAGCATTTT. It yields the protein CASSPRGAYKPQHF.

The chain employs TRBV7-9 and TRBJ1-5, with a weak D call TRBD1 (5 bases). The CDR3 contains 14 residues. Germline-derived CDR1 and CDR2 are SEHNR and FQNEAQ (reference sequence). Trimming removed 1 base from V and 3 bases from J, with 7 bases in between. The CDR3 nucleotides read TGTGCCAGCAGCTTAGACAGGTACAATCAGCCCCAGCATTTT. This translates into CASSLDRYNQPQHF. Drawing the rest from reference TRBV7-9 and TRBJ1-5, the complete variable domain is DTGVSQNPRHKITKRGQNVTFRCDPISEHNRLYWYRQTLGQGPEFLTYFQNEAQLEKSRLLSDRFSAERPKGSFSTLEIQRTEQGDSAMYLCASSLDRYNQPQHFGDGTRLSIL.

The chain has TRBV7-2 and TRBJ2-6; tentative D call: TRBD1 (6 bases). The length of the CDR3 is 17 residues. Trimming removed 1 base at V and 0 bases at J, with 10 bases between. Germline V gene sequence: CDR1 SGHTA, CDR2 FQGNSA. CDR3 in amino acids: CASSLVGGTSGANVLTF. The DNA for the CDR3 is TGTGCCAGCAGCTTAGTTGGGGGCACCTCTGGGGCCAACGTCCTGACTTTC.

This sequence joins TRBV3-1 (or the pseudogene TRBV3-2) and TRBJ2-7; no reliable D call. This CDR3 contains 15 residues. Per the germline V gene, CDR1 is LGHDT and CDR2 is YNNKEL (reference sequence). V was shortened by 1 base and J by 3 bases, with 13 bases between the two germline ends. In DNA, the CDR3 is TGTGCCAGCAGCCAAGGCATTAGTATCCGCTACGAGCAGTACTTC. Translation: CASSQGISIRYEQYF.

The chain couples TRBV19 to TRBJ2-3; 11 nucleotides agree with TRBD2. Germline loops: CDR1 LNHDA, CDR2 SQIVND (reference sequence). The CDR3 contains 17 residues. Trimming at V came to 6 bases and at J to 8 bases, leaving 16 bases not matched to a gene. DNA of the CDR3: TGTGCCAGTAGCCTCGATAGCGGGGGGGCTACGGTCGGTACGCAGTATTTT. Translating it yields CASSLDSGGATVGTQYF.

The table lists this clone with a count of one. The CDR3 DNA reads as TGTGCCTGGAGTGGAAGAAGGGGAGGTGGCTACACCTTC. This codes for CAWSGRRGGGYTF. The chain combines TRBV30 with TRBJ1-2; tentative D call: TRBD1 (5 bases). Germline V CDR1 and CDR2: GTSNPN, SVGIG (reference sequence). The length of the CDR3 is 13 residues. Deletions cut 1 base from V and 7 bases from J, with 13 bases between.

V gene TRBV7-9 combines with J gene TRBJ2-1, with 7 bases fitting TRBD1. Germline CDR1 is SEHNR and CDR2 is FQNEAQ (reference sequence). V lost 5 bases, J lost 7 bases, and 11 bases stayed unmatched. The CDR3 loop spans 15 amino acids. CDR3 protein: CASSHRDSEWNEQFF. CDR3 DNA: TGTGCCAGCAGCCATCGGGACAGTGAATGGAATGAGCAGTTCTTC.

This CDR3 reads CASSPPGQGARGYGYTF. The CDR3 DNA reads TGTGCCAGCAGCCCACCGGGACAGGGGGCAAGGGGCTATGGCTACACCTTC. The genes are TRBV7-9 and TRBJ1-2, with 12 bases aligning to TRBD1. This CDR3 is 17 amino acids long. Trimming removed 5 bases from V and 4 bases from J; junction bases left unmatched: 11. The germline V gene encodes CDR1 SEHNR and CDR2 FQNEAQ (reference sequence).

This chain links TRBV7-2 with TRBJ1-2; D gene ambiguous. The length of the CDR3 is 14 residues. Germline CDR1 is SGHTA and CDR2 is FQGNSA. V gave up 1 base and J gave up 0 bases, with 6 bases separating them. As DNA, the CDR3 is TGTGCCAGCAGCTTAGTCCCGGCTAACTATGGCTACACCTTC. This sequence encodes CASSLVPANYGYTF. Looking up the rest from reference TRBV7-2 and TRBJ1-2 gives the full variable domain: GAGVSQSPSNKVTEKGKDVELRCDPISGHTALYWYRQSLGQGLEFLIYFQGNSAPDKSGLPSDRFSAERTGGSVSTLTIQRTQQEDSAVYLCASSLVPANYGYTFGSGTRLTVV.

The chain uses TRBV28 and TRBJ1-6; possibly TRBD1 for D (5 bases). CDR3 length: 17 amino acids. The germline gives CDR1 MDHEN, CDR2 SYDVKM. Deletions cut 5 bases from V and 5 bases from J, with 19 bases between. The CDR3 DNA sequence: TGTGCCAGCAGTCCTCGACGCTTATGGGACCATAATTCACCCCTCCACTTT. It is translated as CASSPRRLWDHNSPLHF.

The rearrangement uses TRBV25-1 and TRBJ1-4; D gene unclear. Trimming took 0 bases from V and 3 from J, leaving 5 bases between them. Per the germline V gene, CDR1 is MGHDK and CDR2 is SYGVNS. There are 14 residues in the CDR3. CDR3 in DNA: TGTGCCAGCAGTGAATACGGTCCTAATGAAAAACTGTTTTTT. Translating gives CASSEYGPNEKLFF. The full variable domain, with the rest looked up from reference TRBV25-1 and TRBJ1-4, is EADIYQTPRYLVIGTGKKITLECSQTMGHDKMYWYQQDPGMELHLIHYSYGVNSTEKGDLSSESTVSRIRTEHFPLTLESARPSHTSQYLCASSEYGPNEKLFFGSGTQLSVL.

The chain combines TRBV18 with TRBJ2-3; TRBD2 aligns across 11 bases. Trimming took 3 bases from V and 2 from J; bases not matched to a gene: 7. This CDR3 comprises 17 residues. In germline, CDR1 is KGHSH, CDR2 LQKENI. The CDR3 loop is CASSPTTSGGFTDTQYF. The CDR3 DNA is TGTGCCAGCTCACCGACCACTAGCGGGGGCTTCACAGATACGCAGTATTTT.

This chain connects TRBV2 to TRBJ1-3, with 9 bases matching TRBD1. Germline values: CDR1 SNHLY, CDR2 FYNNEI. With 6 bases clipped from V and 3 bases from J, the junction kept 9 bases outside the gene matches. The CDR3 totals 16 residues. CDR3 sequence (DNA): TGTGCCAGCAGAGTACCTGGACAGGGGCTTGGAAACACCATATATTTT. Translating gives CASRVPGQGLGNTIYF.